Following are 23 T cell receptor beta chains from one sample sequenced in a study of T cell responses to AZD1222 COVID-19 vaccine. Libraries were prepared by immunoSEQ multiplex PCR; TCRdb keeps only in-frame clonotypes and omits some of them. The repertoire has 100,000 or so clones, around nine tenths of them found once; the top ten carry roughly 2.6%. The sequencing used peripheral blood, collected on day 0 of AZD1222 vaccination. These receptors were taken from an adult in good health.

This clone appeared a few times. The chain recombines TRBV7-2 with TRBJ1-3; D uncertain. CDR1 is SGHTA, CDR2 FQGNSA, per germline. This CDR3 spans 13 amino acids. Trimming pared 5 bases from V and 9 bases from J, leaving 14 bases between. CDR3 amino acids: CASSPRRGSTIYF. CDR3 DNA sequence: TGTGCCAGCAGCCCCCGCCGGGGTAGCACCATATATTTT.

The J gene is TRBJ1-1, the V gene TRBV5-1; D is uncertain. V was pared by 1 base and J by 1 base, with 8 bases between. Germline V gene sequence: CDR1 SGHRS, CDR2 YFSETQ. The CDR3 is made up of 14 amino acids. The CDR3 DNA reads TGCGCCAGCAGCTTGAGTCAGACGAACACTGAAGCTTTCTTT. Protein sequence: CASSLSQTNTEAFF.

In DNA, the CDR3 is TGCGCCACTTCAGGGGCTCTCTCTGCAGATACGCAGTATTTT. This translates into CATSGALSADTQYF. This chain links TRBV10-2 with TRBJ2-3; D may be TRBD1 (6 bases). This CDR3 region has 14 residues. Per the germline V gene, CDR1 is WSHSY and CDR2 is SAAADI. Trimming took off 10 bases at V and 4 bases at J, with 18 bases between the two ends.

This clone was observed a single time. The chain joins TRBV28 to TRBJ2-7; a weak D match, TRBD1 (6 bases). The length of the CDR3 is 12 residues. With 6 bases removed from V and 2 bases from J, the gap between germline ends came to 8 bases. Germline V lookup: CDR1 MDHEN, CDR2 SYDVKM. Here the CDR3 DNA reads TGTGCCAGCAGCAGGGGAACCTACGAGCAGTACTTC. Amino acid sequence: CASSRGTYEQYF.

The CDR3 loop is CASSQEPLAGFYEQYF. For the CDR3, the DNA is TGTGCCAGCAGCCAAGAACCACTAGCGGGATTCTACGAGCAGTACTTC. The J gene is TRBJ2-7, the V gene TRBV4-2, with TRBD2 matching over 10 bases. This CDR3 contains 16 residues. V lost 0 bases to trimming and J lost 3 bases; unmatched junction nucleotides: 5. Germline CDR1 and CDR2: LGHNA and YNFKEQ.

The genes are TRBV27 and TRBJ1-3; unclear D gene. V lost 6 bases and J lost 0, with 9 bases in between. This CDR3 is built from 14 residues. Germline CDR1 MNHEY, CDR2 SMNVEV (reference sequence). CDR3 DNA: TGTGCCAGCAGAGAGTTAGGCTCTGGAAACACCATATATTTT. As protein: CASRELGSGNTIYF.

The V call is TRBV11-3, the J call TRBJ2-3, with TRBD2 identical over 10 bases. The V segment lost 2 bases and the J segment 4 bases; nucleotides outside the gene matches: 6. The germline V gene has CDR1 SGHNT and CDR2 YENEEA. The CDR3 has 16 residues. CDR3 loop: CASSLYLAGVADTQYF. The DNA for the CDR3 is TGTGCCAGCAGCTTATATCTAGCGGGAGTGGCAGATACGCAGTATTTT.

The chain couples TRBV4-2 to TRBJ2-3; TRBD2 matches at 7 bases. The ends lost 0 bases at V and 5 bases at J; junction bases unmatched: 8. The CDR3 runs 16 residues. Germline assignment: CDR1 LGHNA and CDR2 YNFKEQ. As DNA, the CDR3 is TGTGCCAGCAGCCAAGATCTAAGCGGGGCGAGAGATACGCAGTATTTT. Protein product: CASSQDLSGARDTQYF.

The chain recombines TRBV6-2 or TRBV6-3 with TRBJ1-2; D gene ambiguous. Trimming took off 5 bases at V and 1 base at J, with 5 bases between the two ends. From germline, CDR1 is MNHEY and CDR2 SVGEGT. The length of the CDR3 is 12 residues. CDR3 sequence (DNA): TGTGCCAGCAGTGCATTTAACTATGGCTACACCTTC. Translated: CASSAFNYGYTF.

In this sample, this clone turned up once. The CDR3 reads CSVAGTDQETQYF. The CDR3 region has the DNA TGCAGCGTCGCAGGGACGGACCAAGAGACCCAGTACTTC. The rearrangement uses TRBV29-1 and TRBJ2-5; D might be TRBD1 or TRBD2, each matching 5 bases. From germline, CDR1 is SQVTM and CDR2 ANQGSEA. This CDR3 spans 13 amino acids. The ends were cut back, 6 bases at V and 0 bases at J, with 11 bases in the middle.

Comment on this clone: The junction differs from germline at one of its ends, possibly a read error. The rearrangement uses TRBV7-7 and TRBJ2-5; TRBD2 agrees at 15 bases. Germline lookup yields CDR1 SSHAT and CDR2 FNYEAQ (reference sequence). The CDR3 sequence is 16 residues long. CDR3 bases: TGTGCTAGCAGCCGGACTAGCGGGAGGGCCATAGAGACCCAGTACTTC. Translated: CASSRTSGRAIETQYF.

The chain recombines TRBV18 with TRBJ1-1, with D tentatively TRBD1 (5 bases). The CDR3 sequence is 13 residues long. Germline-derived CDR1 and CDR2 are KGHSH and LQKENI. Trimming stripped 6 bases from V and 1 base from J, with 9 bases between. The CDR3 loop reads CASSAQGNTEAFF. The CDR3, as DNA: TGTGCCAGCTCCGCCCAGGGGAACACTGAAGCTTTCTTT.

This chain connects TRBV19 to TRBJ2-7, with 8 bases identical to TRBD2. Trimming removed 4 bases from V and 3 bases from J; junction bases left unmatched: 8. The V gene's germline CDR1 is LNHDA and CDR2 SQIVND (reference sequence). CDR3 length equals 15 residues. The CDR3 DNA reads as TGTGCCAGTAGTACGTCCGGGACTAGGGGCTACGAGCAGTACTTC. It encodes CASSTSGTRGYEQYF.

This rearrangement joins TRBV13 to TRBJ2-1; 9 nucleotides line up with TRBD2. Germline V gene data show CDR1 as PRHDT and CDR2 as FYEKMQ (reference sequence). Trimming at V came to 3 bases and at J to 8 bases, leaving 5 bases not matched to a gene. This CDR3 has 14 amino acids. The CDR3 DNA reads as TGTGCCAGCAGCTTCCTAGCGGGGTTGTATGAGCAGTTCTTC. It codes for CASSFLAGLYEQFF.

This clone was detected once. The chain carries TRBV5-5 and TRBJ1-2; TRBD1 might be the D (5 bases). The V and J ends lost 3 bases and 4 bases respectively, with 19 bases between them. The CDR3 spans 16 residues. Germline V CDR1 and CDR2: SGHKS, YYEKEE (reference sequence). The CDR3 region has the DNA TGTGCCAGCAGCTCCTCCGGGACCCTGGGGAGCTATGGCTACACCTTC. Translated: CASSSSGTLGSYGYTF.

In DNA, the CDR3 is TGTGCCAGTAGTATCCCAGTTTACAATGAGCAGTTCTTC. Translated, it gives CASSIPVYNEQFF. The chain employs TRBV19 and TRBJ2-1; no clear D gene. CDR3 size: 13 residues. Germline V gives CDR1 LNHDA, CDR2 SQIVND (reference sequence). Trimming left V 3 bases short and J 4 bases short, with 7 bases between.

The rearrangement uses TRBV5-4 and TRBJ2-1; D may match TRBD1 or TRBD2 (5 bases each). Germline loops: CDR1 SGHNT, CDR2 YYREEE (reference sequence). The germline V and J ends were trimmed by 4 bases and 7 bases, with 21 bases remaining between them. This CDR3 contains 16 residues. The CDR3 reads CASSAITGRALNEQFF. The CDR3 DNA reads TGTGCCAGCAGCGCCATAACGGGACGGGCCTTGAATGAGCAGTTCTTC.

V usage is TRBV5-6 and J usage is TRBJ2-1; D might be TRBD1 or TRBD2, each matching 5 bases. CDR1 and CDR2 from the germline V gene are SGHDT and YYEEEE. CDR3 size: 15 residues. V lost 3 bases to trimming and J lost 6 bases, with 16 bases between them. This chain's CDR3 is CASSSPLGVGNEQFF. The CDR3 DNA follows: TGTGCCAGCAGCTCGCCGTTGGGGGTCGGCAATGAGCAGTTCTTC. Supplemented by reference TRBV5-6 and TRBJ2-1, the full variable domain reads DAGVTQSPTHLIKTRGQQVTLRCSPKSGHDTVSWYQQALGQGPQFIFQYYEEEERQRGNFPDRFSGHQFPNYSSELNVNALLLGDSALYLCASSSPLGVGNEQFFGPGTRLTVL.

The chain couples TRBV6-5 to TRBJ2-2; TRBD1 might be the D (6 bases). The germline gives CDR1 MNHEY, CDR2 SVGAGI. The CDR3 sequence is 14 residues long. Trimming took 8 bases from V and 4 from J, leaving 14 bases between them. The CDR3 nucleotides read TGTGCCAGCGTAGGGACACAGCGCACCGGGGAGCTGTTTTTT. This codes for CASVGTQRTGELFF.

The chain has TRBV18 and TRBJ2-2; weak D call: TRBD1 (5 bases). V lost 4 bases and J lost 5, with 11 bases in between. The germline gives CDR1 KGHSH, CDR2 LQKENI. This CDR3 is 14 amino acids long. The CDR3 reads CASSLGQRTGELFF. The CDR3 DNA reads as TGTGCCAGCTCACTGGGGCAGAGAACCGGGGAGCTGTTTTTT.

The rearrangement joins TRBV29-1 to TRBJ2-1; 12 bases map to TRBD1. The CDR3 has 15 amino acids. Trimming took 4 bases from V and 8 from J; bases not matched to a gene: 9. Germline assignment: CDR1 SQVTM and CDR2 ANQGSEA. The CDR3 loop reads CSVAPRDRGLDEQFF. CDR3 coding DNA: TGCAGCGTTGCCCCCCGGGACAGGGGGCTCGATGAGCAGTTCTTC.

The V call is TRBV6-1, the J call TRBJ2-3; weak D call: TRBD1 (5 bases). V was trimmed by 2 bases and J by 0 bases, leaving 12 bases between them. This CDR3 comprises 16 residues. Germline CDR1 reads MNHNS; CDR2 reads SASEGT. The CDR3 bases are TGTGCCAGCAGTGAACGACAGACCGCTAGCACAGATACGCAGTATTTT. It is translated as CASSERQTASTDTQYF.

This clone was counted only a few times. J is TRBJ2-1 and V is TRBV25-1, with D perhaps assigned TRBD1 or TRBD2 (5 bases each). The CDR3 contains 13 residues. The V gene lost 6 bases and the J gene lost 4 bases, with 10 bases spanning the gap. Per the germline V gene, CDR1 is MGHDK and CDR2 is SYGVNS. The CDR3 DNA reads as TGTGCCAGCAGCTGGGGGAGATACAATGAGCAGTTCTTC. It specifies CASSWGRYNEQFF.